A single sample gave rise to the 8 T cell receptor beta chains below, sequenced in a study of post-analysis software for immune sequencing data. Unique molecular identifiers featured in each of the TCR beta cDNA libraries. From the PCR reads, TCRdb called clonotypes with MiXCR, one entry per CDR3 protein. The table shows about half a million distinct CDR3 sequences, with 45% occurring only once. Their antigens are not known. Findings of the study overall: Among several TRBV segments more frequent in patients than controls were TRBV5-6, TRBV5-1 and TRBV20-1.

Sequencing was performed on blood. The receptors derive from a girl aged 5 to 17 with multiple sclerosis.

This clonotype occurred a few times. The chain combines TRBV11-2 with TRBJ1-2; D unresolved. Germline values: CDR1 SGHAT, CDR2 FQNNGV. The CDR3 length is 15 residues. Trimming shortened V by 0 bases and J by 4 bases, and 12 bases separated the two germline ends. This CDR3 reads CASSLDLTEFYGYTF. The CDR3, as DNA: TGTGCCAGCAGCTTAGATCTTACCGAGTTCTATGGCTACACCTTC. The full variable domain, its missing parts supplied by reference TRBV11-2 and TRBJ1-2, is EAGVAQSPRYKIIEKRQSVAFWCNPISGHATLYWYQQILGQGPKLLIQFQNNGVVDDSQLPKDRFSAERLKGVDSTLKIQPAKLEDSAVYLCASSLDLTEFYGYTFGSGTRLTVV.

The genes are TRBV3-1 and TRBJ1-4; D is possibly TRBD1 (5 bases). Germline V gene lookup returns CDR1 LGHDT and CDR2 YNNKEL (reference sequence). The CDR3 totals 15 residues. Trimming took off 2 bases at V and 6 bases at J, with 13 bases between the two ends. The CDR3, as DNA: TGTGCCAGCAGCCAAAATACCGGGGCCGATGAAAAACTGTTTTTT. Translated, it gives CASSQNTGADEKLFF.

This clonotype was recorded a few times. The V call is TRBV9, the J call TRBJ2-1, with 7 positions matching TRBD2. Trimming cost V 0 bases and J 4 bases; bases outside gene matches: 7. Germline loops: CDR1 SGDLS, CDR2 YYNGEE. This CDR3 has 16 amino acids. The CDR3 spells CASSVGAGDLYNEQFF. CDR3 DNA: TGTGCCAGCAGCGTAGGGGCGGGAGACCTTTACAATGAGCAGTTCTTC.

V gene TRBV29-1 combines with J gene TRBJ2-7; 10 bases line up with TRBD2. V gave up 1 base and J gave up 4 bases; unmatched junction bases: 7. The germline V gene encodes CDR1 SQVTM and CDR2 ANQGSEA. The CDR3 has 15 amino acids. CDR3 coding DNA: TGCAGCGTTGAAGGTGGGCTAGCGGGAGAGTACGAGCAGTACTTC. Amino acid sequence: CSVEGGLAGEYEQYF.

The chain links TRBV7-3 to TRBJ2-1; TRBD2 agrees at 8 bases. Germline CDR1 is SGHTA and CDR2 is FQGTGA. The CDR3 totals 15 residues. The trim removed 2 bases at V and 10 bases at J, leaving 10 bases unmatched. In DNA, the CDR3 is TGTGCCAGCAGCTTACGAGCGGGGGTCCACGCGGAGCAGTTCTTC. Encoded protein: CASSLRAGVHAEQFF. The variable domain in full, with the rest retrieved from reference TRBV7-3 and TRBJ2-1, is GAGVSQTPSNKVTEKGKYVELRCDPISGHTALYWYRQSLGQGPEFLIYFQGTGAADDSGLPNDRFFAVRPEGSVSTLKIQRTERGDSAVYLCASSLRAGVHAEQFFGPGTRLTVL.

J is TRBJ1-2 and V is TRBV5-1, with 8 bases identical to TRBD1. The J segment lost 2 bases and the V segment lost 1 base, leaving 4 bases of the junction unmatched. The germline CDR1 and CDR2 sequences are SGHRS and YFSETQ. The CDR3 runs to 15 residues. The CDR3 coding sequence is TGCGCCAGCAGCTTGACAGGGGGGCAGAACTATGGCTACACCTTC. Translating it yields CASSLTGGQNYGYTF.

This clonotype was seen a single time. The chain carries TRBV2 and TRBJ1-2; TRBD1 agrees at 7 bases. Germline V gives CDR1 SNHLY, CDR2 FYNNEI. Unmatched junction bases numbered 15, after V lost 10 bases and J lost 7 bases. This CDR3 comprises 14 residues. The CDR3 is CANRPDREISGYTF. DNA for the CDR3: TGTGCCAACCGTCCTGACAGGGAAATTTCTGGCTACACCTTC.

This clonotype was counted between two and nine times. The genes are TRBV7-3 and TRBJ2-3, with 7 bases matching TRBD2. Germline loops: CDR1 SGHTA, CDR2 FQGTGA. The CDR3 runs to 17 residues. J gave up 4 bases and V 5 bases, and 15 bases lay outside the gene matches. The CDR3 sequence: CASSLTSLNPAADTQYF. The DNA of the CDR3 is TGTGCCAGCAGCCTGACTAGCTTAAACCCGGCAGCAGATACGCAGTATTTT.